This T cell receptor beta chain was captured by sequencing in a study of T cell changes during pregnancy in multiple sclerosis. The V segment lost 3 bases and the J segment 0 bases; nucleotides outside the gene matches: 7. CDR1 and CDR2 (germline): LNHNV, YYDKDF (reference sequence). CDR3 size: 19 residues. Assay used: immunoSEQ multiplex PCR; TCRdb lists only in-frame clones, some missing. The sample lists 60,000 to 85,000 clones; about 90% were seen once. The TCR was taken from a female donor in good health, enrolled as a control in a pregnancy study. The sequenced sample was peripheral blood, obtained in the second trimester of pregnancy. The chain employs TRBV15 and TRBJ2-1; 14 nucleotides line up with TRBD2. The DNA for the CDR3 is TGTGCCACCAGCAGGGTAGGGACTAGCGGGAGAAGCTCCTACAATGAGCAGTTCTTC. Protein: CATSRVGTSGRSSYNEQFF.